The 13 T cell receptor beta chains below come from one sample, sequenced in a study of cytomegalovirus exposure and HLA in healthy donors. It was with 60 Vbeta and 13 Jbeta primers that the PCR ran. The protocol was immunoSEQ multiplex PCR, while the TCRdb copy is restricted to in-frame clones and leaves out a portion. The sample spans some 51,000 clones; the ten largest clones claim about 25%. The specimen was PBMCs. All receptors come from a man between 40 and 49 years old in good health and CMV-seropositive.

This chain links TRBV6-6 with TRBJ1-3, with 9 bases lining up with TRBD1. The CDR3 loop spans 16 amino acids. The ends lost 6 bases at V and 4 bases at J; junction bases unmatched: 10. CDR1 and CDR2 (germline): MNHNY, SVGAGI (reference sequence). The CDR3 DNA follows: TGTGCCAGCAGCTCCCTGGGGACAGGGTACGGAAACACCATATATTTT. This translates into CASSSLGTGYGNTIYF.

This rearrangement joins TRBV15 to TRBJ2-4; possibly TRBD1 for D (6 bases). V shed 5 bases and J shed 0 bases, with 14 bases lying between them. Germline CDR1 LNHNV, CDR2 YYDKDF (reference sequence). The CDR3 runs to 16 residues. The CDR3 DNA reads as TGTGCCACCAGCGAGGGTACGACAGGAGCCAAAAACATTCAGTACTTC. Translating it yields CATSEGTTGAKNIQYF.

The chain couples TRBV7-9 to TRBJ1-1; D gene unclear. Germline CDR1 is SEHNR and CDR2 is FQNEAQ (reference sequence). The ends were cut back, 2 bases at V and 7 bases at J, with 8 bases in the middle. The CDR3 has 12 amino acids. The chain's CDR3 is CASSLSPYEAFF. The CDR3 DNA reads as TGTGCCAGCAGCTTAAGTCCCTATGAAGCTTTCTTT. The whole variable domain, remainder taken from reference TRBV7-9 and TRBJ1-1, is DTGVSQNPRHKITKRGQNVTFRCDPISEHNRLYWYRQTLGQGPEFLTYFQNEAQLEKSRLLSDRFSAERPKGSFSTLEIQRTEQGDSAMYLCASSLSPYEAFFGQGTRLTVV.

The chain carries TRBV5-6 and TRBJ2-7, with D unclear. The CDR3 runs to 14 residues. CDR1 is SGHDT and CDR2 is YYEEEE in the germline V gene. V shed 1 base and J shed 0 bases, with 8 bases lying between them. For the CDR3, the DNA is TGTGCCAGCAGCTTGTCTCTATTCTCCTACGAGCAGTACTTC. Amino acid sequence: CASSLSLFSYEQYF.

This sequence joins TRBV19 and TRBJ2-7; 9 bases are a match to TRBD2. The CDR3 covers 14 residues. The V and J ends lost 3 bases and 2 bases, in that order; junction bases with no gene match: 2. Germline-derived CDR1 and CDR2 are LNHDA and SQIVND (reference sequence). The DNA of the CDR3 is TGTGCCAGTAGTATTAGCGGGGGAGCCTACGAGCAGTACTTC. Its translation is CASSISGGAYEQYF.

V usage is TRBV11-3 and J usage is TRBJ2-2; 9 bases fit TRBD2. The V gene end was trimmed by 3 bases and the J gene end by 8 bases; junction bases not matched to a gene: 4. Germline values: CDR1 SGHNT, CDR2 YENEEA. This CDR3 is 14 amino acids long. This chain's CDR3 is CASSLRGGTGELFF. In DNA, the CDR3 is TGTGCCAGCAGCTTGCGGGGGGGTACGGGGGAGCTGTTTTTT.

The J gene is TRBJ1-4, the V gene TRBV19; 7 bases align to TRBD1. CDR1 and CDR2 (germline): LNHDA, SQIVND (reference sequence). The V and J ends lost 6 bases and 7 bases, in that order; junction bases with no gene match: 11. This CDR3 is built from 15 residues. The CDR3 is CASRPTRGSGEKLFF. As DNA, the CDR3 is TGTGCCAGTAGACCCACCAGGGGGTCTGGTGAAAAACTGTTTTTT. Together with reference TRBV19 and TRBJ1-4, the CDR3 gives the full variable domain: DGGITQSPKYLFRKEGQNVTLSCEQNLNHDAMYWYRQDPGQGLRLIYYSQIVNDFQKGDIAEGYSVSREKKESFPLTVTSAQKNPTAFYLCASRPTRGSGEKLFFGSGTQLSVL.

In DNA form, the CDR3 reads TGTGCCAGCAGTGAGGCGGGTGGCTACACCTTC. Translated, it gives CASSEAGGYTF. The chain links TRBV2 to TRBJ1-2; D is uncertain. Germline V gene lookup returns CDR1 SNHLY and CDR2 FYNNEI. There are 11 residues in the CDR3. Between the trimmed V and J ends, which lost 3 bases and 7 bases, there was a span of 6 bases.

The rearrangement joins TRBV30 to TRBJ2-3, with TRBD2 identical over 10 bases. Trimming at V came to 5 bases and at J to 5 bases, leaving 7 bases not matched to a gene. Looked up from germline, CDR1 is GTSNPN and CDR2 is SVGIG (reference sequence). This CDR3 has 14 residues. The CDR3 sequence: CAWQAGGPEDTQYF. The CDR3 DNA is TGTGCCTGGCAAGCGGGGGGGCCCGAAGATACGCAGTATTTT.

The J gene is TRBJ2-7, the V gene TRBV28; D might be TRBD1 (5 bases). Trimming took 6 bases from V and 1 from J, leaving 7 bases between them. The CDR3 loop spans 12 amino acids. In germline, CDR1 is MDHEN, CDR2 SYDVKM. This CDR3 is CASRGPSYEQYF. CDR3 bases: TGTGCCAGCAGGGGGCCTTCCTACGAGCAGTACTTC.

The gene calls are TRBV27 and TRBJ2-7; TRBD1 matches 10 bases. V lost 5 bases, J lost 2 bases, and 6 bases stayed unmatched. The CDR3 has 15 residues. Germline CDR1 is MNHEY and CDR2 is SMNVEV (reference sequence). The CDR3 DNA reads TGTGCCAGCAGTCCCCGGGACAGGGGAACCTACGAGCAGTACTTC. Amino acids: CASSPRDRGTYEQYF.

The chain couples TRBV11-3 to TRBJ1-5; TRBD1 aligns across 11 bases. The CDR3 sequence is 15 residues long. In germline, CDR1 is SGHNT, CDR2 YENEEA. With 5 bases clipped from V and 5 bases from J, the junction kept 5 bases outside the gene matches. CDR3 sequence: CASSRTGGFHQPQHF. CDR3 sequence (DNA): TGTGCCAGCAGCCGGACAGGGGGCTTTCATCAGCCCCAGCATTTT.

The gene calls are TRBV5-1 and TRBJ2-7; D remains unclear. Germline V lookup: CDR1 SGHRS, CDR2 YFSETQ. Trimming took off 3 bases at V and 4 bases at J, with 8 bases between the two ends. This CDR3 region has 12 residues. The CDR3 region has the DNA TGCGCCAGCAGCTCAGAAGTATACGAGCAGTACTTC. Protein sequence: CASSSEVYEQYF.